Below, 18 T cell receptor beta chains from the same sample are listed, as sequenced in a study of T-cell memory formation after mild COVID-19. MiXCR, run by TCRdb on the 5' RACE reads, gives a single entry per CDR3 protein. The sample includes tens of thousands of distinct CDR3 sequences, 20% to 30% seen only once; the top ten take 42%. The sequencing sample was made of PBMCs or a T cell subset sorted from them (not recorded which). These receptors all stem from a man between 18 and 29 years old who had mild COVID-19 (a few samples of this study predate the infection). Cell type and time point are not known.

The chain recombines TRBV6-6 with TRBJ2-2; tentatively, D is TRBD1 (6 bases). Deletions cut 6 bases from V and 0 bases from J, with 11 bases between. The CDR3 runs 15 residues. Germline V lookup: CDR1 MNHNY, CDR2 SVGAGI (reference sequence). This CDR3 reads CASSWGTPNTGELFF. CDR3 sequence (DNA): TGTGCCAGCAGCTGGGGGACACCGAACACCGGGGAGCTGTTTTTT.

This clonotype was counted a few times. The genes are TRBV7-2 and TRBJ2-7; a possible D gene is TRBD2 (6 bases). The germline gives CDR1 SGHTA, CDR2 FQGNSA. The V and J ends lost 2 bases and 2 bases respectively, with 10 bases between them. This CDR3 is built from 14 residues. CDR3 residues: CASSLIQRAYEQYF. The DNA for the CDR3 is TGTGCCAGCAGCTTAATCCAGCGGGCCTACGAGCAGTACTTC.

V usage is TRBV6-5 and J usage is TRBJ1-5; TRBD1 matches 7 bases. CDR1 is MNHEY and CDR2 is SVGAGI in the germline V gene. The CDR3 runs to 15 residues. V shed 0 bases and J 1 base; nucleotides not matched to a gene: 0. CDR3 sequence (DNA): TGTGCCAGCAGTTACTCGGGACAGAGCAATCAGCCCCAGCATTTT. Its translation: CASSYSGQSNQPQHF.

This clonotype was observed a few times. V usage is TRBV7-6 and J usage is TRBJ1-1; 9 bases are shared with TRBD1. Germline CDR1 is SGHVS and CDR2 is FNYEAQ. V was pared by 1 base and J by 6 bases, with 0 bases of the junction left unmatched. The CDR3 runs 13 residues. The CDR3 DNA is TGTGCCAGCAGCTTAGGGACAGGGGCTGAAGCTTTCTTT. Translation: CASSLGTGAEAFF.

In its sample, this clonotype was seen a few times. The chain carries TRBV15 and TRBJ2-5, with D perhaps TRBD1 (5 bases). CDR1 is LNHNV and CDR2 is YYDKDF in the germline V gene (reference sequence). V was shortened by 3 bases and J by 4 bases, with 6 bases between the two germline ends. The CDR3 is made up of 12 amino acids. CDR3 bases: TGTGCCACCAGCAGGGACATAGAGACCCAGTACTTC. Translation gives CATSRDIETQYF.

V and J are TRBV5-1 and TRBJ2-4; TRBD2 aligns across 12 bases. Germline CDR1 SGHRS, CDR2 YFSETQ. V shed 1 base and J 2 bases; nucleotides not matched to a gene: 4. This CDR3 has 17 amino acids. CDR3 amino acids: CASSLPLAGGPKNIQYF. CDR3 coding DNA: TGCGCCAGCAGCTTGCCCCTAGCGGGGGGGCCCAAAAACATTCAGTACTTC.

This clonotype was detected a few times. V is TRBV28 and J is TRBJ2-2; D not resolved. V was trimmed by 6 bases and J by 3 bases, leaving 8 bases between them. CDR1 is MDHEN and CDR2 is SYDVKM in the germline V gene. This CDR3 contains 13 residues. In DNA form, the CDR3 reads TGTGCCAGCAGCCTGAAATACACCGGGGAGCTGTTTTTT. Translation gives CASSLKYTGELFF.

The sample holds a few counts of this clonotype. The CDR3 DNA reads as TGCAGCGTTTGGGGTTCGGCTGGAAACACCATATATTTT. Translated, it gives CSVWGSAGNTIYF. J is TRBJ1-3 and V is TRBV29-1; D is undetermined. Trimming removed 5 bases from V and 2 bases from J, with 10 bases in between. CDR1 is SQVTM and CDR2 is ANQGSEA in the germline V gene. The CDR3 is 13 amino acids.

This clonotype has more than one count but fewer than ten. The V and J genes are TRBV2 and TRBJ2-2; D unclear. The CDR3 has 11 residues. Trimming cost V 8 bases and J 5 bases, with 6 bases left between them. From germline, CDR1 is SNHLY and CDR2 FYNNEI. The CDR3 loop is CASYGTGELFF. The CDR3 DNA follows: TGTGCCAGCTATGGTACCGGGGAGCTGTTTTTT.

CDR3 amino acids: CASSYLRAGGELFF. The CDR3 bases are TGTGCCAGCAGTTACTTGCGCGCCGGGGGGGAGCTGTTTTTT. The genes are TRBV6-5 and TRBJ2-2; D is uncertain. CDR1 MNHEY and CDR2 SVGAGI come from the germline V gene. V was clipped by 1 base and J by 8 bases, with 11 bases between them. This CDR3 is built from 14 residues.

Many counts were recorded for this clonotype. The CDR3 is CASSDGGEGHEQFF. The CDR3 DNA reads TGTGCCAGCAGTGATGGGGGGGAGGGCCATGAGCAGTTCTTC. The rearrangement uses TRBV6-4 and TRBJ2-1, with 7 bases identical to TRBD2. The CDR3 consists of 14 residues. Germline trimming cut 3 bases from V and 8 bases from J; bases unmatched to any gene: 7. Per the germline V gene, CDR1 is MRHNA and CDR2 is SNTAGT.

This clonotype showed up just a few times. The chain links TRBV11-2 to TRBJ2-7; weak D call: TRBD1 (5 bases). Looked up from germline, CDR1 is SGHAT and CDR2 is FQNNGV. This CDR3 region has 15 residues. The V and J ends lost 6 bases and 5 bases respectively, with 20 bases between them. The CDR3 spells CASRDPAGSRNEQYF. Written as DNA, the CDR3 is TGTGCCAGCAGAGACCCGGCAGGGTCGAGGAACGAGCAGTACTTC.

The chain joins TRBV4-1 to TRBJ2-7, with TRBD2 matching 8 bases. The CDR3 contains 16 residues. Germline CDR1 and CDR2: MGHRA and YSYEKL. V dropped 1 base and J dropped 2; count of bases not matched to a gene: 7. The CDR3 loop is CASSQAGSAGAYEQYF. CDR3 nucleotide sequence: TGCGCCAGCAGCCAAGCTGGGTCAGCGGGGGCCTACGAGCAGTACTTC.

This chain joins TRBV2 and TRBJ1-2; possible D gene TRBD1, 5 bases. V lost 11 bases and J 4 bases, leaving 11 bases between the germline ends. Germline V gene lookup returns CDR1 SNHLY and CDR2 FYNNEI. The CDR3 is 11 residues long. As DNA, the CDR3 is TGTGCCGCCCAGACAGTCTATGGCTACACCTTC. Translation gives CAAQTVYGYTF.

The V gene is TRBV5-1, the J gene TRBJ1-4, with D unresolved. V was trimmed by 0 bases and J by 5 bases, leaving 5 bases between them. Germline loops: CDR1 SGHRS, CDR2 YFSETQ. The length of the CDR3 is 13 residues. Here the CDR3 DNA reads TGCGCCAGCAGCTTGGTCGGGAATGAAAAACTGTTTTTT. Encoded protein: CASSLVGNEKLFF.

This chain joins TRBV3-2 and TRBJ1-2; TRBD1 is the table's D call, not checked against the DNA. TRBV3-2 has pseudogene status. The CDR3 sequence is 16 residues long. The CDR3 sequence: CASSQETSLLNYGYTF. The CDR3, as DNA: TGTGCCAGCAGCCAAGAGACGTCCCTACTTAACTATGGCTACACCTTC.

To note about this clonotype: This may be a read error, as it is one base from a much larger clone. The chain carries TRBV6-2 or TRBV6-3 and TRBJ1-6; D is perhaps TRBD1 (6 bases). This CDR3 is built from 15 residues. CDR1 and CDR2 (germline): MNHEY, SVGEGT. CDR3 region: CASSYSGADNSPLPF. CDR3 bases: TGTGCCAGCAGTTACTCGGGGGCGGACAATTCACCCCTCCCCTTT.

V gene TRBV5-1 combines with J gene TRBJ1-1; TRBD1 is a possible D gene (6 bases). Trimming removed 4 bases from V and 0 bases from J, with 7 bases in between. This CDR3 spans 13 amino acids. Germline V gene data show CDR1 as SGHRS and CDR2 as YFSETQ. CDR3 protein: CASSRGVNTEAFF. The CDR3 DNA follows: TGCGCCAGCAGCAGGGGGGTGAACACTGAAGCTTTCTTT. The full variable domain, in which reference TRBV5-1 and TRBJ1-1 provide the parts outside the CDR3, is KAGVTQTPRYLIKTRGQQVTLSCSPISGHRSVSWYQQTPGQGLQFLFEYFSETQRNKGNFPGRFSGRQFSNSRSEMNVSTLELGDSALYLCASSRGVNTEAFFGQGTRLTVV.